This T cell receptor beta chain was sequenced for a study of blood T cells in healthy people across ages. The V and J ends lost 1 base and 7 bases respectively, with 14 bases between them. Germline V CDR1 and CDR2: MNHNS, SASEGT. This CDR3 comprises 15 residues. The second PCR ran roughly 6 to 11 cycles with a sample-barcoded 5' primer and J-beta primers. A template-switch adaptor containing 12 random nucleotides labeled each cDNA molecule. TCRdb recomputed calls from the 5' RACE reads with MiXCR, one row per CDR3 protein. The table includes about 1.6 million distinct CDR3 sequences, 34% detected once. Only one count was recorded for this clonotype. Individuals who donated were healthy Caucasians from Russia aged about 6 to 90. Every sample had a minimum of 6.5 million PBMCs isolated.

The sequence was obtained from a woman between 25 and 40 years old in good health. The sequenced material came from blood. J is TRBJ2-1 and V is TRBV6-1, with no clear D. The CDR3 region has the DNA TGTGCCAGCAGTGAAGAAGGTGGACGGCTAAATGAGCAGTTCTTC. Translating gives CASSEEGGRLNEQFF.